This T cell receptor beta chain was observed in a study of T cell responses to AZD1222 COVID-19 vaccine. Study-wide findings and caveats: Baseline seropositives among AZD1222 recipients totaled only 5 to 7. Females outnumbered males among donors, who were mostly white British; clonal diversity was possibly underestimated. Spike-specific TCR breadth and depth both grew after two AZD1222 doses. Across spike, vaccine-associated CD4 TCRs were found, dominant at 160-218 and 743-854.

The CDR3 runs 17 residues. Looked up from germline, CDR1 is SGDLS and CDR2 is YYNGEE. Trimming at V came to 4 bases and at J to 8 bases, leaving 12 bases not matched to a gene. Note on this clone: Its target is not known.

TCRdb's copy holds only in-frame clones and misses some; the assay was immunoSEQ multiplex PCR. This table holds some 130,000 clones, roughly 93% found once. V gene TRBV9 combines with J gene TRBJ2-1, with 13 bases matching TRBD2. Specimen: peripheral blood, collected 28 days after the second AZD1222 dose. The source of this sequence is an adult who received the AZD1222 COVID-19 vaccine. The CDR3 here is CASSPGLAGEGLDEQFF. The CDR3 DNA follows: TGTGCCAGCAGCCCCGGACTAGCGGGAGAGGGGCTGGATGAGCAGTTCTTC.